The 8 T cell receptor beta chains presented below share a single source sample, sequenced in a study of T cells in localized non-small cell lung cancer. Some clones are missing from TCRdb's copy, which holds only in-frame ones; the method was immunoSEQ multiplex PCR. The sample lists fewer than 25,000 clones, roughly nine tenths occurring once. The source was peripheral blood, collected before any cancer treatment. The receptors originated from a woman aged 40-69 years with stage I lung adenocarcinoma.

The chain has TRBV6-5 and TRBJ2-1, with no clear D. CDR3 size: 14 residues. CDR1 is MNHEY, CDR2 SVGAGI, per germline. The V end lost 8 bases, the J end lost 0 bases, and 11 bases lay between the germline ends. CDR3 loop: CASSMASSYNEQFF. In nucleotides, the CDR3 is TGTGCCAGCTCTATGGCAAGCTCCTACAATGAGCAGTTCTTC.

This chain joins TRBV29-1 and TRBJ2-3; 10 bases map to TRBD1. The V and J ends lost 1 base and 1 base, in that order; junction bases with no gene match: 5. The CDR3 length is 16 residues. Germline assignment: CDR1 SQVTM and CDR2 ANQGSEA. As DNA, the CDR3 is TGCAGCGTTGAAGTGGGACAGGGGCAAGGCACAGATACGCAGTATTTT. It yields the protein CSVEVGQGQGTDTQYF.

The rearrangement joins TRBV18 to TRBJ1-3; D is uncertain. V was clipped by 1 base and J by 0 bases, with 10 bases between them. The germline V gene encodes CDR1 KGHSH and CDR2 LQKENI. The CDR3 runs to 16 residues. The CDR3 DNA follows: TGTGCCAGCTCACCACTAATTGAGAACTCTGGAAACACCATATATTTT. It codes for CASSPLIENSGNTIYF. Drawing the rest from reference TRBV18 and TRBJ1-3, the complete variable domain is NAGVMQNPRHLVRRRGQEARLRCSPMKGHSHVYWYRQLPEEGLKFMVYLQKENIIDESGMPKERFSAEFPKEGPSILRIQQVVRGDSAAYFCASSPLIENSGNTIYFGEGSWLTVV.

The chain couples TRBV5-6 to TRBJ2-2, with D possibly being TRBD2 (6 bases). From germline, CDR1 is SGHDT and CDR2 YYEEEE. The CDR3 contains 14 residues. V was trimmed by 6 bases and J by 5 bases, leaving 14 bases between them. The DNA of the CDR3 is TGTGCCAGCACCGAGCCTCGGGGGACCGGGGAGCTGTTTTTT. Translated, it gives CASTEPRGTGELFF.

This CDR3 reads CASSHHPTRSNQPQHF. The CDR3 DNA reads TGCGCCAGCAGTCACCACCCAACTCGCAGCAATCAGCCCCAGCATTTT. This chain connects TRBV23-1 to TRBJ1-5; unclear D gene. TRBV23-1 carries the ORF label, with uncertain function. There are 16 residues in the CDR3. Trimming stripped 3 bases from V and 1 base from J, with 13 bases between.

The chain couples TRBV30 to TRBJ1-1; D call uncertain. This CDR3 spans 12 amino acids. The V and J ends lost 0 bases and 8 bases respectively, with 10 bases between them. The germline CDR1 and CDR2 sequences are GTSNPN and SVGIG (reference sequence). CDR3: CAWSVSGHEAFF. The CDR3 bases are TGTGCCTGGAGTGTATCGGGCCACGAAGCTTTCTTT.

The rearrangement links TRBV19 to TRBJ1-5; D is possibly TRBD1 (6 bases). Trimming removed 5 bases at V and 6 bases at J, with 17 bases between. CDR1 and CDR2 (germline): LNHDA, SQIVND (reference sequence). The CDR3 is 15 residues long. CDR3 amino acids: CASSFGTQFGQPQHF. For the CDR3, the DNA is TGTGCCAGTAGTTTCGGGACACAGTTTGGTCAGCCCCAGCATTTT.

The chain employs TRBV21-1 and TRBJ1-4; the table's TRBD1 call for D was not verified on the DNA. TRBV21-1 is labeled a pseudogene. The CDR3 spans 13 residues. DNA of the CDR3: TGTGCCAGCATCAGGGGGGTAACGGAAAAACTGTTTTTT. Protein: CASIRGVTEKLFF.